Sequencing of this T cell receptor (beta chain) was carried out in a study of blood T cell repertoires in COVID-19. Across about 22 US areas, participants ranged in age from 18 to 89 years. Per germline, CDR1 KGHSY and CDR2 FQNENV. CDR3 size: 15 residues. Between the trimmed V and J ends, which lost 1 base and 1 base, there was a span of 10 bases. Methods used by the authors: Reference gene primer amplification gave estimated nucleated cell counts. Profiling relied on immunoSEQ multiplex PCR, and the TCRdb table lists in-frame clones only, not all of them. V, J and clone size are taken as reported in that table, and D and trimming were inferred from the DNA itself. The sample consists of hundreds of thousands of clones, over 85% of them appearing once.

The material sequenced was PBMCs or T cells enriched from blood (not recorded which). The sequence derives from a woman aged 25-40 years with acute COVID-19. The V gene is TRBV16, the J gene TRBJ1-1, with D perhaps matching TRBD1 (6 bases). In DNA, the CDR3 is TGTGCCAGCAGCCAATTGCAGGGGAAGAACACTGAAGCTTTCTTT. Protein product: CASSQLQGKNTEAFF.